This TCR beta chain was documented in a study of blood T cell repertoires in COVID-19. Study-wide background: Samples taken during acute and convalescent COVID-19 were collected in the United States, Italy and Spain. PBMCs, B-cell-depleted T cells, or T cells provided the cDNA or gDNA that made up the material.

Authors' analysis steps: From reference gene primer amplification, estimates of nucleated cell counts were derived. The protocol was immunoSEQ multiplex PCR, while the TCRdb copy is restricted to in-frame clones and leaves out a portion. V and J calls plus clone size are reproduced from that table; the DNA served to infer D and trimming. The sample has over 80,000 clones, approximately 86% seen once; the top ten hold about 7.3%. There are 14 residues in the CDR3. V dropped 7 bases and J dropped 7 bases, with 17 bases sitting between them. Germline assignment: CDR1 LNHDA and CDR2 SQIVND (reference sequence).

The chain uses TRBV19 and TRBJ1-5, with D possibly matching TRBD1 (6 bases). The sample comprised peripheral blood. The clonotype was recovered from a man between 65 and 80 years old with acute or convalescent COVID-19. In DNA form, the CDR3 reads TGTGCCAGTAACATACAGGGTATAGGACAGCCCCAGCATTTT. Its translation: CASNIQGIGQPQHF.